The next 14 T cell receptor beta chains were all read from a single sample in a study of cytomegalovirus exposure and HLA in healthy donors. PCR employed 60 Vbeta and 13 Jbeta primers. The repertoire was sequenced with immunoSEQ multiplex PCR; TCRdb's copy has only in-frame clones and lacks some. The profile shows some 110,000 clones, approximately 70% of them singletons. Specimen: PBMCs. The receptors derive from a man between 18 and 35 years old in good health and CMV-seronegative.

The chain has TRBV30 and TRBJ2-4; 8 bases line up with TRBD2. V trimming: 0 bases; J trimming: 7 bases; junction bases outside the gene matches: 11. Germline lookup yields CDR1 GTSNPN and CDR2 SVGIG (reference sequence). CDR3 length: 16 amino acids. For the CDR3, the DNA is TGTGCCTGGAGTGTAAGTCCCAGCGGGAGCCTCAACATTCAGTACTTC. This translates into CAWSVSPSGSLNIQYF.

This clone was seen only a few times. The chain couples TRBV18 to TRBJ2-5; 12 nucleotides line up with TRBD2. Trimming removed 5 bases from V and 5 bases from J; junction bases left unmatched: 6. Germline V gene sequence: CDR1 KGHSH, CDR2 LQKENI. CDR3 length: 15 amino acids. CDR3 nucleotide sequence: TGTGCCAGCTCATTGACTAGCGGGGGTTTGGAGACCCAGTACTTC. Protein: CASSLTSGGLETQYF.

This chain links TRBV29-1 with TRBJ1-2; no reliable D call. There are 11 residues in the CDR3. Germline values: CDR1 SQVTM, CDR2 ANQGSEA. Between the trimmed V and J ends, which lost 7 bases and 6 bases, there was a span of 12 bases. Here the CDR3 DNA reads TGCAGCGCCCGCGTTATTGATGGCTACACCTTC. It translates to CSARVIDGYTF.

V and J are TRBV4-2 and TRBJ2-3; 11 bases line up with TRBD2. There are 17 residues in the CDR3. Germline CDR1 is LGHNA and CDR2 is YNFKEQ. The junction had 10 bases not matched to a gene; V was cut back by 0 bases and J by 8 bases. The CDR3 nucleotides are TGTGCCAGCAGCCAAGAAGTAGCGGGGGGGGAGAGGGCTACGCAGTATTTT. Its translation: CASSQEVAGGERATQYF.

This clone has only a few counts. This chain links TRBV7-9 with TRBJ1-1; TRBD1 aligns across 7 bases. CDR3 length: 14 amino acids. Germline values: CDR1 SEHNR, CDR2 FQNEAQ (reference sequence). Trimming took 4 bases from V and 3 from J; bases not matched to a gene: 5. The CDR3 spells CASSSTGFDTEAFF. CDR3 nucleotides: TGTGCCAGCAGCTCGACAGGGTTCGACACTGAAGCTTTCTTT.

Remarks on this clone: Other nucleotide sequences from this sample produce the same CDR3. The chain links TRBV5-1 to TRBJ2-1; 9 nucleotides match TRBD2. The junction had 3 bases not matched to a gene; V was cut back by 0 bases and J by 5 bases. This CDR3 has 15 residues. The V gene's germline CDR1 is SGHRS and CDR2 YFSETQ. CDR3 sequence reads: CASSLAGTSHNEQFF. The CDR3 DNA reads TGCGCCAGCAGCTTGGCCGGGACTAGCCACAATGAGCAGTTCTTC.

CDR3 sequence: CAWMGDRVYEQYF. As DNA, the CDR3 is TGTGCCTGGATGGGGGACAGGGTTTACGAGCAGTACTTC. The chain joins TRBV30 to TRBJ2-5; 9 nucleotides align to TRBD1. The end of the DNA fits TRBJ2-7 better, so the J call may be wrong. CDR1 and CDR2 from the germline V gene are GTSNPN and SVGIG (reference sequence). CDR3 size: 13 residues.

This clone has just a few counts. The J gene is TRBJ2-5, the V gene TRBV6-6; tentative D call: TRBD1 (5 bases). The germline CDR1 and CDR2 sequences are MNHNY and SVGAGI (reference sequence). V was shortened by 7 bases and J by 4 bases, with 13 bases between the two germline ends. This CDR3 contains 13 residues. The DNA for the CDR3 is TGTGCCAGCACCAAAGGGGTGGTAGAGACCCAGTACTTC. This encodes CASTKGVVETQYF.

Only a few counts were recorded for this clone. The CDR3 region is CASSLALKGVGELFF. DNA for the CDR3: TGTGCCAGCAGTCTAGCACTAAAGGGGGTCGGGGAGCTGTTTTTT. The rearrangement joins TRBV9 to TRBJ2-2, with D tentatively TRBD1 (6 bases). Trimming removed 5 bases at V and 7 bases at J, with 18 bases between. Germline V CDR1 and CDR2: SGDLS, YYNGEE. The CDR3 consists of 15 residues. The full variable domain, its missing parts supplied by reference TRBV9 and TRBJ2-2, is DSGVTQTPKHLITATGQRVTLRCSPRSGDLSVYWYQQSLDQGLQFLIQYYNGEERAKGNILERFSAQQFPDLHSELNLSSLELGDSALYFCASSLALKGVGELFFGEGSRLTVL.

V usage is TRBV6-1 and J usage is TRBJ2-4; D is possibly TRBD2 (7 bases). V was cut by 7 bases and J by 9 bases, with 19 bases left in between. The CDR3 totals 14 residues. Germline V gene lookup returns CDR1 MNHNS and CDR2 SASEGT. CDR3 sequence reads: CASIGGPPIAIQYF. The DNA of the CDR3 is TGTGCCAGCATCGGGGGGCCCCCTATAGCCATTCAGTACTTC.

The J gene is TRBJ2-1, the V gene TRBV7-2; tentatively, D is TRBD2 (6 bases). Between the trimmed V and J ends, which lost 5 bases and 0 bases, there was a span of 11 bases. In germline, CDR1 is SGHTA, CDR2 FQGNSA. CDR3 length: 15 amino acids. For the CDR3, the DNA is TGTGCCAGCAGCCCCCCCGGGAGCTCCTACAATGAGCAGTTCTTC. Encoded protein: CASSPPGSSYNEQFF.

This clone appeared a few times. The V and J genes are TRBV4-1 and TRBJ2-3; 12 nucleotides agree with TRBD2. The trim removed 4 bases at V and 2 bases at J, leaving 4 bases unmatched. Germline CDR1 is MGHRA and CDR2 is YSYEKL. The CDR3 has 16 amino acids. The CDR3 reads CASSLRLAGVTDTQYF. DNA of the CDR3: TGCGCCAGCAGCCTCCGACTAGCGGGGGTCACAGATACGCAGTATTTT.

The chain couples TRBV5-5 to TRBJ1-4; 7 bases match TRBD1. V shed 0 bases, J shed 14 bases, and the junction held 4 bases outside the gene matches. Germline CDR1 and CDR2: SGHKS and YYEKEE (reference sequence). CDR3 length: 12 amino acids. CDR3: CASSLVGGYLFF. The CDR3 region has the DNA TGTGCCAGCAGCTTGGTAGGGGGCTATCTGTTTTTT.

The chain couples TRBV10-2 to TRBJ1-5; D gene ambiguous. CDR1 is WSHSY, CDR2 SAAADI, per germline. The CDR3 runs to 16 residues. Trimming pared 8 bases from V and 0 bases from J, leaving 17 bases between. Written as DNA, the CDR3 is TGCGCCAGCCGCAGCGGGATTTCCCCTAGCAATCAGCCCCAGCATTTT. It encodes CASRSGISPSNQPQHF.